A selection of T cell receptor beta chains follows, all from one sample in a study of cytomegalovirus exposure and HLA in healthy donors. Sequencing used immunoSEQ multiplex PCR; TCRdb keeps in-frame clones, though not all of them. This table has about 220,000 clones, approximately 68% appearing once. The sequenced sample consisted of PBMCs. The origin of the receptors is a woman in her twenties or thirties in good health and CMV-seronegative. Both conserved end residues are part of each CDR3. Each record gives: CDR3 protein, CDR3 DNA, clone size, J gene, D gene, V gene. The D gene is left open where the match is weak. Clone size appears in some rows only: once, few, many, or a class for an expanded clone.

CDR3: CASSIRTATNEKLFF
DNA: TGTGCCAGCAGCATAAGGACAGCAACTAATGAAAAACTGTTTTTT
size: .
J: TRBJ1-4
D: .
V: TRBV13

CDR3: CASSVAQRVDTQYF
DNA: TGTGCCAGCAGCGTCGCTCAACGGGTCGATACGCAGTATTTT
size: .
J: TRBJ2-3
D: .
V: TRBV9

CDR3: CASSLDGTTTYNEQFF
DNA: TGTGCCAGCAGCTTAGACGGGACTACCACCTACAATGAGCAGTTCTTC
size: few
J: TRBJ2-1
D: TRBD2
V: TRBV7-3

CDR3: CASSAGLESTDTQYF
DNA: TGTGCCAGCAGCGCTGGACTAGAGAGCACAGATACGCAGTATTTT
size: .
J: TRBJ2-3
D: TRBD2
V: TRBV9

CDR3: CASSPDSRTDTQYF
DNA: TGTGCCAGCAGCCCCGACAGCCGCACAGATACGCAGTATTTT
size: .
J: TRBJ2-3
D: .
V: TRBV7-3

CDR3: CASSPGLNYGYTF
DNA: TGTGCCAGCAGCCCGGGACTTAACTATGGCTACACCTTC
size: .
J: TRBJ1-2
D: .
V: TRBV6-5

CDR3: CASSEAGQGGTEAFF
DNA: TGTGCCAGCAGTGAAGCCGGACAGGGTGGGACTGAAGCTTTCTTT
size: few
J: TRBJ1-1
D: TRBD1
V: TRBV6-1

CDR3: CASSLSPEANTEAFF
DNA: TGCGCCAGCAGCTTGTCCCCGGAGGCGAACACTGAAGCTTTCTTT
size: .
J: TRBJ1-1
D: .
V: TRBV5-1

CDR3: CASRRQGGTGELFF
DNA: TGTGCCAGTCGCCGACAGGGTGGGACCGGGGAGCTGTTTTTT
size: .
J: TRBJ2-2
D: TRBD1
V: TRBV19

CDR3: CASSPDSGVSYEQYF
DNA: TGTGCCAGCAGCCCAGATAGCGGGGTCTCCTACGAGCAGTACTTC
size: .
J: TRBJ2-7
D: TRBD2
V: TRBV2

CDR3: CASSPPPGENYGYTF
DNA: TGTGCCAGCTCACCACCGCCAGGGGAGAACTATGGCTACACCTTC
size: .
J: TRBJ1-2
D: .
V: TRBV18

CDR3: CASSLVGTWDRGFEQFF
DNA: TGCGCCAGCAGCTTGGTGGGTACTTGGGACAGGGGGTTTGAGCAGTTCTTC
size: .
J: TRBJ2-1
D: TRBD1
V: TRBV5-1

CDR3: CATSRAGGGYEQYF
DNA: TGTGCCACCAGCAGAGCGGGAGGAGGCTACGAGCAGTACTTC
size: .
J: TRBJ2-7
D: TRBD2
V: TRBV15

CDR3: CASSIQTANTEAFF
DNA: TGCGCCAGCAGCATTCAGACAGCGAACACTGAAGCTTTCTTT
size: .
J: TRBJ1-1
D: .
V: TRBV5-1

CDR3: CSSSSGKGELEAFF
DNA: TGTTCCAGCAGCTCAGGAAAGGGGGAGTTGGAAGCTTTCTTT
size: few
J: TRBJ1-1
D: .
V: TRBV7-9

CDR3: CASSIGGHVKNTEAFF
DNA: TGTGCCAGTAGTATAGGGGGACACGTAAAGAACACTGAAGCTTTCTTT
size: few
J: TRBJ1-1
D: .
V: TRBV19

CDR3: CASSTLYTGELFF
DNA: TGTGCCAGCAGCACATTATACACCGGGGAGCTGTTTTTT
size: .
J: TRBJ2-2
D: .
V: TRBV9

CDR3: CASSLRGTNVYGYTF
DNA: TGTGCCAGCAGCTTAAGGGGGACCAACGTCTATGGCTACACCTTC
size: .
J: TRBJ1-2
D: .
V: TRBV11-2

CDR3: CASSFSGQGLYNEQFF
DNA: TGTGCCAGCAGCTTCTCTGGACAGGGACTTTACAATGAGCAGTTCTTC
size: .
J: TRBJ2-1
D: TRBD1
V: TRBV7-8

CDR3: CASRMSSYSNQSQHF
DNA: TGTGCCAGCAGGATGTCAAGTTACAGCAATCAGTCCCAGCATTTT
size: .
J: TRBJ1-5
D: .
V: TRBV27

CDR3: CATRDTTYEQYF
DNA: TGTGCCACCAGGGACACTACCTACGAGCAGTACTTC
size: few
J: TRBJ2-7
D: .
V: TRBV6-5

CDR3: CASSSGQGRVKLFF
DNA: TGCGCCAGCAGCTCCGGACAGGGTAGGGTAAAACTGTTTTTT
size: .
J: TRBJ1-4
D: TRBD1
V: TRBV5-1

CDR3: CASSLIRGSPYNEQFF
DNA: TGTGCCAGCTCATTGATTCGCGGGAGTCCCTACAATGAGCAGTTCTTC
size: .
J: TRBJ2-1
D: TRBD2
V: TRBV18

CDR3: CASGLRGRGSEELFF
DNA: TGTGCCAGCGGGCTGCGGGGGAGGGGAAGCGAGGAGCTGTTTTTT
size: .
J: TRBJ2-2
D: TRBD2
V: TRBV6-1